The TCR beta chain under discussion was sequenced for a study of T cells in Graves' hyperthyroidism and ophthalmopathy. J gave up 0 bases and V 12 bases, and 12 bases lay outside the gene matches. The CDR3 is made up of 16 amino acids. Germline CDR1 reads KGHDR; CDR2 reads SFDVKD. This clonotype was counted at least ten times. TCR beta CDR3 region amplification was performed from RNA transcripts. The HTBI set primed first-round TCR CDR3 RT-PCR. Via MiXCR, TCRdb re-called the multiplex PCR reads, giving one row per CDR3 protein. Among hundreds of thousands of distinct CDR3 sequences, roughly 15% were seen once, and the ten largest hold roughly 3%.

Input material: blood. The rearrangement uses TRBV24-1 and TRBJ2-3; TRBD2 aligns across 9 bases. The source is a woman aged 40 to 50 with Graves' ophthalmopathy. DNA of the CDR3: TGTGCCGCTTCCGGCGGGAGGGGGCTTAGCACAGATACGCAGTATTTT. This codes for CAASGGRGLSTDTQYF.